This T cell receptor (beta chain) was sequenced in a study of neoadjuvant anti-PD-1 for oral cavity cancer. Overall study results and limits: Non-responders to neoadjuvant nivolumab had significantly more clonal PBMC T cells than responders.

Measured with immunoSEQ multiplex PCR; TCRdb has only the in-frame clones, and not every one. Among 55,000 to 80,000 clones, over 70% were seen once, and the ten largest hold 3% to 3.5%. These newly diagnosed stage II-IVA oral cavity squamous cell carcinoma patients had no prior systemic or radiation treatment. Blood cells were analyzed directly, without culture or expansion. Germline V lookup: CDR1 SEHNR, CDR2 FQNEAQ (reference sequence). The V gene lost 2 bases and the J gene lost 6 bases, with 10 bases spanning the gap. The CDR3 is 13 residues long. In the case of this clone: Its antigen is unknown.

The chain couples TRBV7-9 to TRBJ1-2; maybe TRBD1 (5 bases). The source material was PBMCs, sampled before nivolumab (anti-PD-1) treatment. The receptor comes from a person aged 35-79 years with oral cavity squamous cell carcinoma. The CDR3 nucleotides read TGTGCCAGCAGCTTACTTACGGGGGATGGCTACACCTTC. Amino acids: CASSLLTGDGYTF.